This T cell receptor beta chain came from a study of cytomegalovirus exposure and HLA in healthy donors. Per the germline V gene, CDR1 is SGHAT and CDR2 is FQNNGV. Losses at the gene ends were 1 base for V and 4 bases for J; bases not matched to a gene: 9. This CDR3 spans 16 amino acids. The PCR ran on 60 Vbeta and 13 Jbeta primers. The data were produced by immunoSEQ multiplex PCR, yet TCRdb's version contains in-frame clones alone and is incomplete. The table records some 150,000 clones, around nine tenths of them present only once. The sequencing sample was made of PBMCs. The source is a woman aged 25 to 39 in good health and CMV-seronegative. J is TRBJ1-2 and V is TRBV11-2, with 7 positions matching TRBD1. The CDR3 DNA sequence: TGTGCCAGCAGCTTAGCCCGGGGCAGGGGGACCTATGGCTACACCTTC. It encodes CASSLARGRGTYGYTF.